These T cell receptor beta chains were read from a single sample in a study of Graves' ophthalmopathy and Graves' hyperthyroidism. TCRdb re-called the multiplex PCR reads with MiXCR, one entry per CDR3 protein. The profile shows approximately 640,000 distinct CDR3 sequences, over 40% of them singletons. Sequencing input: peripheral blood. The receptors were sampled from an adult man with Graves' ophthalmopathy. CDR3s include the opening cysteine and the closing phenylalanine or tryptophan. The D gene is left open where the match is weak. The size field is filled for only some rows; it gives once, few, many or a size class.

j_call d_call v_call clone_size cdr3_aa cdr3_nt
TRBJ2-5 - TRBV25-1 - CACSARLVEETQYF TGTGCCTGCAGTGCGCGGTTAGTCGAAGAGACCCAGTACTTC
TRBJ1-1 TRBD1 TRBV6-5 many CASRRTGRATEAFF TGTGCCAGCAGAAGGACAGGGAGAGCCACTGAAGCTTTCTTT
TRBJ2-7 TRBD2 TRBV7-3 once CASSPRTSGRTYF TGTGCCAGCAGCCCCCGGACTAGCGGGAGGACGTACTTC
TRBJ2-2 TRBD2 TRBV9 few CAKRTSGRSTGELFF TGTGCCAAACGGACTAGCGGGAGGTCAACCGGGGAGCTGTTTTTT
TRBJ2-5 TRBD1 TRBV7-9 many CASSSPADRAWVTQYF TGTGCCAGCAGCTCCCCCGCTGACAGGGCATGGGTGACCCAGTACTTC
TRBJ2-7 - TRBV10-3 - CAISALSGYEQYF TGTGCCATCAGTGCTCTCTCGGGGTACGAGCAGTACTTC
TRBJ1-1 TRBD1 TRBV12-5 - CASGTGTGYTEAFF TGTGCTAGTGGAACTGGGACAGGATACACTGAAGCTTTCTTT
TRBJ2-7 - TRBV15 - CATSSPDGHSSYEQYF TGTGCCACCAGCAGCCCCGACGGGCACAGCTCCTATGAGCAGTACTTC
TRBJ2-2 - TRBV5-1 - CASSRGQNTGELFF TGCGCCAGCAGCAGGGGACAGAACACCGGGGAGCTGTTTTTT
TRBJ2-5 - TRBV24-1 - CATSDRKETQYF TGTGCCACCAGTGATCGAAAAGAGACCCAGTACTTC
TRBJ2-7 TRBD2 TRBV5-1 - CASSSAGTSGSYEQYF TGCGCCAGCAGCTCTGCCGGGACTAGCGGTTCTTACGAGCAGTACTTC
TRBJ1-4 - TRBV20-1 - CSAQTWVEKLFF TGCAGTGCTCAAACATGGGTTGAAAAACTGTTTTTT
TRBJ1-3 - TRBV5-1 - CASSLGVLPPGGNTIYF TGCGCCAGCTCCTTGGGGGTATTGCCCCCCGGCGGAAACACCATATATTTT
TRBJ2-7 TRBD1 TRBV20-1 few CSALVARQGTYEQYF TGCAGTGCTTTGGTGGCTAGACAGGGGACTTACGAGCAGTACTTC
TRBJ1-2 TRBD1 TRBV29-1 once CSLVGQVDEYGYTF TGCAGCCTTGTGGGACAGGTGGATGAATATGGCTACACCTTC
TRBJ2-5 - TRBV11-2 many CASSLPSQETQYF TGTGCCAGCAGCTTACCATCCCAAGAGACCCAGTACTTC
TRBJ2-5 - TRBV11-2 many CASSSTGLGETQYF TGTGCCAGCAGCTCAACAGGGTTGGGGGAGACCCAGTACTTC
TRBJ2-5 - TRBV19 - CAWSDRRGTQYF TGTGCCTGGAGTGACCGCCGGGGTACCCAGTACTTC
TRBJ2-2 - TRBV5-6 few CASSPLYETGELFF TGTGCCAGCAGCCCATTGTACGAGACCGGGGAGCTGTTTTTT
TRBJ1-4 - TRBV7-2 - CASSFDKNTGEGKLFF TGTGCCAGCAGCTTCGACAAGAACACCGGGGAAGGAAAACTGTTTTTT
TRBJ1-3 - TRBV7-2 many CASSQPYRTSGNTIYF TGTGCCAGCAGCCAACCGTATAGGACCTCTGGAAACACCATATATTTT
TRBJ2-7 - TRBV19 few CASSNAAQATYEQYF TGTGCCAGTAGTAACGCCGCGCAGGCCACCTACGAGCAGTACTTC
TRBJ1-2 TRBD1 TRBV9 - CASSLTGGSGYGYTF TGTGCCAGCAGCCTGACAGGGGGCTCGGGGTATGGCTACACCTTC
TRBJ2-7 - TRBV9 few CASSQELASSYEQYF TGTGCCAGCAGCCAAGAACTGGCGAGCTCCTACGAGCAGTACTTC
TRBJ1-3 - TRBV2 - CASSGRNSGSTIYF TGTGCCAGCAGCGGGCGGAACTCTGGAAGCACCATATATTTT
TRBJ2-5 - TRBV10-3 few CASSSGSAGTETQYF TGTGCCAGCAGTTCAGGTAGCGCGGGAACAGAGACCCAGTACTTC
TRBJ2-7 - TRBV11-1 - CASSLGIAYEQYF TGTGCCAGCAGCTTAGGGATAGCTTACGAGCAGTACTTC
TRBJ1-2 - TRBV19 many CASSMRGAHDGYTF TGTGCCAGTAGTATGAGGGGCGCCCATGATGGCTACACCTTC
TRBJ1-2 TRBD1 TRBV12-3/TRBV12-4 few CASSFRPDRDHGYTF TGTGCCAGCAGTTTCCGCCCGGACAGGGACCATGGCTACACCTTC
TRBJ1-2 - TRBV25-1 - CASSEWGGHDYGYTF TGTGCCAGCAGTGAGTGGGGGGGGCATGACTATGGCTACACCTTC
TRBJ1-1 - TRBV10-3 few CASSESFMNTEAFF TGTGCCAGCAGTGAAAGTTTTATGAACACTGAAGCTTTCTTT
TRBJ2-7 - TRBV7-9 many CASTTGHEQYF TGTGCCAGTACTACAGGGCACGAGCAGTACTTC
TRBJ2-5 - TRBV18 many CASSDDGETQYF TGTGCCAGCTCAGATGATGGAGAGACCCAGTACTTC
TRBJ1-6 TRBD1 TRBV25-1 - CARGDSRPHNSPLHF TGTGCCAGGGGGGACAGCCGGCCACATAATTCACCCCTCCACTTT
TRBJ2-3 TRBD2 TRBV12-3/TRBV12-4 many CASSLAGGTDTQYF TGTGCCAGCAGTTTGGCGGGGGGTACAGATACGCAGTATTTT
TRBJ2-5 - TRBV3-1 - CASRHTLSQETQYF TGTGCCAGCAGACACACCCTAAGCCAAGAGACCCAGTACTTC
TRBJ1-3 - TRBV5-4 many CASSLGRVSNTIYF TGTGCCAGCAGCTTGGGCAGGGTTTCAAACACCATATATTTT
TRBJ1-3 TRBD1 TRBV10-2 many CASSRRTGDFSGNTIYF TGCGCCAGCAGCCGGAGGACAGGCGACTTCTCTGGAAACACCATATATTTT
TRBJ1-1 - TRBV10-3 many CAISVTGENTEAFF TGTGCCATCAGTGTGACAGGCGAGAACACTGAAGCTTTCTTT
TRBJ2-7 - TRBV2 - CASSRSYEQHF TGTGCCAGCTCCCGCTCCTACGAGCAGCACTTC
TRBJ1-2 - TRBV25-1 - CASSDTVPYGYTF TGTGCCAGCAGCGACACCGTCCCTTATGGCTACACCTTC
TRBJ2-7 - TRBV7-2 few CASSFEVGPYEQYF TGTGCCAGCAGCTTCGAAGTTGGGCCGTACGAGCAGTACTTC
TRBJ1-5 - TRBV2 - CASSVGEGPNQPQHF TGTGCCAGCAGCGTTGGGGAAGGGCCTAATCAGCCCCAGCATTTT